This entry lists 30 T cell receptor beta chains sequenced from one sample in a study of T cell responses to AZD1222 COVID-19 vaccine. Profiled with immunoSEQ multiplex PCR; TCRdb holds only in-frame clones, not every one. The sample holds roughly 180,000 clones, roughly nine tenths seen once. The source was peripheral blood, collected on day 0 of AZD1222 vaccination. Receptors were obtained from an adult in good health.

This clone was counted a single time. This chain links TRBV19 with TRBJ1-1, with unresolved D. Germline V gene sequence: CDR1 LNHDA, CDR2 SQIVND (reference sequence). Trimming shortened V by 5 bases and J by 1 base, and 8 bases separated the two germline ends. CDR3 size: 13 residues. This CDR3 reads CASSQDQNTEAFF. The CDR3 DNA reads as TGTGCCAGTAGTCAAGACCAGAACACTGAAGCTTTCTTT.

The V and J genes are TRBV25-1 and TRBJ1-1; no firm D call. Germline CDR1 MGHDK, CDR2 SYGVNS. The CDR3 extends over 13 amino acids. The V end lost 4 bases, the J end lost 1 base, and 7 bases lay between the germline ends. The CDR3 loop reads CASSAPWNTEAFF. The CDR3 DNA reads as TGTGCCAGCAGTGCCCCCTGGAACACTGAAGCTTTCTTT.

This rearrangement joins TRBV28 to TRBJ1-2; D gene uncertain. CDR3 length: 13 residues. V was clipped by 3 bases and J by 3 bases, with 8 bases between them. CDR1 is MDHEN and CDR2 is SYDVKM in the germline V gene. The chain's CDR3 is CASSLATHYGYTF. CDR3 coding DNA: TGTGCCAGCAGTTTGGCTACGCACTATGGCTACACCTTC.

The rearrangement links TRBV7-2 to TRBJ2-5, with 11 bases matching TRBD2. Germline V gene sequence: CDR1 SGHTA, CDR2 FQGNSA. The CDR3 runs to 15 residues. V lost 5 bases, J lost 4 bases, and 6 bases stayed unmatched. CDR3 amino acids: CASSGTTSGGETQYF. The CDR3 DNA reads TGTGCCAGCAGCGGAACCACTAGCGGGGGAGAGACCCAGTACTTC.

CDR3 protein: CASSQDRGTGNTIYF. The CDR3 DNA reads TGCGCCAGCAGCCAAGATCGGGGTACTGGAAACACCATATATTTT. The rearrangement joins TRBV4-1 to TRBJ1-3; D unresolved. CDR1 MGHRA and CDR2 YSYEKL come from the germline V gene. Trimming removed 0 bases from V and 2 bases from J, with 8 bases in between. The CDR3 loop spans 15 amino acids.

V gene TRBV30 combines with J gene TRBJ1-5; D not certain. CDR3 length: 13 residues. Germline CDR1 GTSNPN, CDR2 SVGIG (reference sequence). Deletions cut 2 bases from V and 7 bases from J, with 12 bases between. CDR3 nucleotides: TGTGCCTGGAGTCCGGGGAGGGAGCAGCCCCAGCATTTT. Protein sequence: CAWSPGREQPQHF.

The chain joins TRBV28 to TRBJ1-1, with D perhaps TRBD1 (5 bases). The length of the CDR3 is 15 residues. Germline values: CDR1 MDHEN, CDR2 SYDVKM. The V and J ends lost 3 bases and 7 bases respectively, with 18 bases between them. This CDR3 is CASSFLSNGGNEAFF. The CDR3 nucleotides read TGTGCCAGCAGTTTTTTATCGAATGGGGGGAATGAAGCTTTCTTT.

The chain couples TRBV2 to TRBJ1-2; the D gene is possibly TRBD1 (5 bases). Per germline, CDR1 SNHLY and CDR2 FYNNEI. V was clipped by 9 bases and J by 0 bases, with 14 bases between them. The CDR3 spans 14 residues. The CDR3 coding sequence is TGTGCCAGTAAAGGGGACCCCCCTAACTATGGCTACACCTTC. This translates into CASKGDPPNYGYTF.

DNA of the CDR3: TGTGCCAGCAGTCCCCCCCACGGCTTCACAGATACGCAGTATTTT. Amino acids: CASSPPHGFTDTQYF. J is TRBJ2-3 and V is TRBV28; D is uncertain. The CDR3 has 15 residues. Trimming pared 5 bases from V and 2 bases from J, leaving 14 bases between. From germline, CDR1 is MDHEN and CDR2 SYDVKM.

The chain links TRBV19 to TRBJ1-5, with D maybe TRBD1 (5 bases). The CDR3 runs to 15 residues. The germline V gene encodes CDR1 LNHDA and CDR2 SQIVND (reference sequence). V was clipped by 8 bases and J by 0 bases, with 14 bases between them. The CDR3 nucleotides read TGTGCCAGTCATCGGGGGGAGTATAGCAATCAGCCCCAGCATTTT. It translates to CASHRGEYSNQPQHF.

The J gene is TRBJ1-3, the V gene TRBV25-1; D gene uncertain. V lost 6 bases and J 7 bases, leaving 10 bases between the germline ends. Germline V lookup: CDR1 MGHDK, CDR2 SYGVNS. This CDR3 spans 12 amino acids. The chain's CDR3 is CASSSTRNTIYF. DNA for the CDR3: TGTGCCAGCAGCTCGACCCGGAACACCATATATTTT.

This rearrangement joins TRBV5-1 to TRBJ2-3; D is unresolved. This CDR3 region has 11 residues. The germline V and J ends were trimmed by 3 bases and 3 bases, with 2 bases remaining between them. The germline CDR1 and CDR2 sequences are SGHRS and YFSETQ. The CDR3 loop reads CASSSTDTQYF. As DNA, the CDR3 is TGCGCCAGCAGCTCAACAGATACGCAGTATTTT.

This rearrangement joins TRBV9 to TRBJ1-2, with 10 bases fitting TRBD1. The germline gives CDR1 SGDLS, CDR2 YYNGEE. V was pared by 4 bases and J by 4 bases, with 7 bases of the junction left unmatched. This CDR3 comprises 15 residues. CDR3 loop: CASSPTGTGVYGYTF. CDR3 in DNA: TGTGCCAGCAGCCCAACCGGGACAGGGGTCTATGGCTACACCTTC.

The chain is built from TRBV4-1 and TRBJ2-1; 10 bases align to TRBD2. Per germline, CDR1 MGHRA and CDR2 YSYEKL. The CDR3 extends over 16 amino acids. Trimming cost V 1 base and J 8 bases; bases outside gene matches: 8. This CDR3 reads CASSQGGLAGVDEQFF. For the CDR3, the DNA is TGCGCCAGCAGCCAAGGGGGGCTAGCGGGAGTAGATGAGCAGTTCTTC.

The chain links TRBV9 to TRBJ2-3; a weak D match, TRBD1 (5 bases). CDR1 SGDLS and CDR2 YYNGEE come from the germline V gene. The CDR3 runs to 15 residues. Trimming removed 2 bases at V and 2 bases at J, with 12 bases between. The CDR3 DNA sequence: TGTGCCAGCAGCGTCCTTCAGGGCACCACAGATACGCAGTATTTT. Translating gives CASSVLQGTTDTQYF.

The chain couples TRBV15 to TRBJ2-5; TRBD1 might be the D (6 bases). This CDR3 spans 13 amino acids. The germline V gene encodes CDR1 LNHNV and CDR2 YYDKDF (reference sequence). Trimming removed 0 bases at V and 6 bases at J, with 8 bases between. The CDR3 DNA follows: TGTGCCACCAGCAGAGAGACAGGACAGACCCAGTACTTC. Translating it yields CATSRETGQTQYF. Full variable domain (remainder filled in from reference TRBV15 and TRBJ2-5): DAMVIQNPRYQVTQFGKPVTLSCSQTLNHNVMYWYQQKSSQAPKLLFHYYDKDFNNEADTPDNFQSRRPNTSFCFLDIRSPGLGDTAMYLCATSRETGQTQYFGPGTRLLVL.

The chain couples TRBV19 to TRBJ1-1; TRBD1 might be the D (6 bases). The length of the CDR3 is 13 residues. Trimming stripped 5 bases from V and 4 bases from J, with 11 bases between. Germline assignment: CDR1 LNHDA and CDR2 SQIVND (reference sequence). In nucleotides, the CDR3 is TGTGCCAGTAGTCTGGACAGACGCACTGAAGCTTTCTTT. It translates to CASSLDRRTEAFF.

This chain links TRBV30 with TRBJ2-7, with 10 bases lining up with TRBD1. Germline lookup yields CDR1 GTSNPN and CDR2 SVGIG (reference sequence). The CDR3 sequence is 11 residues long. The trim removed 5 bases at V and 9 bases at J, leaving 4 bases unmatched. CDR3: CAWGTGVGQYF. CDR3 nucleotide sequence: TGTGCCTGGGGGACAGGGGTTGGGCAGTACTTC. The variable domain in full, with the rest retrieved from reference TRBV30 and TRBJ2-7, is SQTIHQWPATLVQPVGSPLSLECTVEGTSNPNLYWYRQAAGRGLQLLFYSVGIGQISSEVPQNLSASRPQDRQFILSSKKLLLSDSGFYLCAWGTGVGQYFGPGTRLTVT.

The chain employs TRBV7-2 and TRBJ1-6, with TRBD1 matching over 7 bases. This CDR3 contains 16 residues. The V and J ends lost 5 bases and 7 bases, in that order; junction bases with no gene match: 11. CDR1 and CDR2 from the germline V gene are SGHTA and FQGNSA. CDR3 DNA: TGTGCCAGCAGCCCCCGACAGGGCTGGGGGAATTCACCCCTCCACTTT. This translates into CASSPRQGWGNSPLHF.

The CDR3 reads CASSLDSFSNQPQHF. DNA for the CDR3: TGTGCCAGCAGCTTAGACAGTTTTAGCAATCAGCCCCAGCATTTT. The rearrangement links TRBV11-2 to TRBJ1-5, with no clear D. Trimming removed 0 bases from V and 0 bases from J, with 6 bases in between. Germline lookup yields CDR1 SGHAT and CDR2 FQNNGV. The CDR3 extends over 15 amino acids.

The chain employs TRBV5-6 and TRBJ1-2; D remains unclear. Trimming pared 3 bases from V and 3 bases from J, leaving 15 bases between. CDR1 is SGHDT, CDR2 YYEEEE, per germline. This CDR3 has 15 residues. The CDR3 spells CASSWRQGLHYGYTF. The CDR3 DNA reads as TGTGCCAGCAGCTGGAGACAAGGGCTGCACTATGGCTACACCTTC.

The chain uses TRBV19 and TRBJ1-2; D call uncertain. Trimming removed 3 bases from V and 1 base from J, with 12 bases in between. The germline CDR1 and CDR2 sequences are LNHDA and SQIVND (reference sequence). The CDR3 extends over 15 amino acids. For the CDR3, the DNA is TGTGCCAGTAGTATCTCAGGCCAGCTTAACTATGGCTACACCTTC. Residues: CASSISGQLNYGYTF.

The gene calls are TRBV4-1 and TRBJ1-2; D gene uncertain. V lost 1 base and J 4 bases, leaving 22 bases between the germline ends. The CDR3 length is 18 residues. Per germline, CDR1 MGHRA and CDR2 YSYEKL. The CDR3 DNA reads as TGCGCCAGCAGCCAAGTTTACGTTATGTCGGACCGCGGCTATGGCTACACCTTC. This sequence encodes CASSQVYVMSDRGYGYTF.

The J gene is TRBJ2-5, the V gene TRBV19, with TRBD2 identical over 12 bases. J gave up 1 base and V 6 bases, and 9 bases lay outside the gene matches. Germline V CDR1 and CDR2: LNHDA, SQIVND (reference sequence). The CDR3 covers 17 residues. The CDR3 reads CASRDGLAGPLQETQYF. In nucleotides, the CDR3 is TGTGCCAGTAGAGACGGACTAGCGGGGCCCCTCCAAGAGACCCAGTACTTC.

The chain couples TRBV7-2 to TRBJ2-5; D remains ambiguous. The CDR3 has 14 amino acids. The ends were cut back, 1 base at V and 1 base at J, with 7 bases in the middle. Per the germline V gene, CDR1 is SGHTA and CDR2 is FQGNSA. The CDR3 sequence: CASSLGRTQETQYF. The CDR3, as DNA: TGTGCCAGCAGCTTAGGGCGGACCCAAGAGACCCAGTACTTC.

The chain couples TRBV7-9 to TRBJ2-7; 11 nucleotides match TRBD2. V was pared by 6 bases and J by 4 bases, with 2 bases of the junction left unmatched. Germline lookup yields CDR1 SEHNR and CDR2 FQNEAQ (reference sequence). This CDR3 has 13 amino acids. CDR3 loop: CASRLAGDYEQYF. In DNA form, the CDR3 reads TGTGCCAGCAGACTAGCGGGGGATTACGAGCAGTACTTC.

This chain joins TRBV6-2 or TRBV6-3 and TRBJ1-2, with no clear D. With 0 bases removed from V and 8 bases from J, the gap between germline ends came to 13 bases. Germline CDR1 and CDR2: MNHEY and SVGEGT. The CDR3 is 14 residues long. Here the CDR3 reads CASSYSPQAGGYTF. CDR3 nucleotides: TGTGCCAGCAGTTACTCGCCCCAGGCCGGAGGCTACACCTTC.

V is TRBV9 and J is TRBJ1-1; TRBD1 is a possible D gene (5 bases). The CDR3 has 14 residues. Trimming took off 3 bases at V and 2 bases at J, with 11 bases between the two ends. Germline assignment: CDR1 SGDLS and CDR2 YYNGEE. The CDR3 DNA is TGTGCCAGCAGCGAAACGGGGGTTAACACTGAAGCTTTCTTT. Protein sequence: CASSETGVNTEAFF. Complete variable domain (other parts from reference TRBV9 and TRBJ1-1): DSGVTQTPKHLITATGQRVTLRCSPRSGDLSVYWYQQSLDQGLQFLIQYYNGEERAKGNILERFSAQQFPDLHSELNLSSLELGDSALYFCASSETGVNTEAFFGQGTRLTVV.

V gene TRBV28 combines with J gene TRBJ2-5; D possibly corresponds to TRBD1 (6 bases). Trimming took off 2 bases at V and 5 bases at J, with 12 bases between the two ends. The CDR3 has 14 amino acids. Germline CDR1 is MDHEN and CDR2 is SYDVKM. CDR3 coding DNA: TGTGCCAGCAGTTTACAGGGGCTGGGGGAGACCCAGTACTTC. This sequence encodes CASSLQGLGETQYF.

This chain uses TRBV9 with TRBJ2-3; 8 nucleotides match TRBD2. V shed 4 bases and J 0 bases; nucleotides not matched to a gene: 10. The CDR3 is made up of 17 amino acids. The germline gives CDR1 SGDLS, CDR2 YYNGEE. DNA for the CDR3: TGTGCCAGCAGCCCTCACACGGGGGGGGCAAGCACAGATACGCAGTATTTT. Protein sequence: CASSPHTGGASTDTQYF.